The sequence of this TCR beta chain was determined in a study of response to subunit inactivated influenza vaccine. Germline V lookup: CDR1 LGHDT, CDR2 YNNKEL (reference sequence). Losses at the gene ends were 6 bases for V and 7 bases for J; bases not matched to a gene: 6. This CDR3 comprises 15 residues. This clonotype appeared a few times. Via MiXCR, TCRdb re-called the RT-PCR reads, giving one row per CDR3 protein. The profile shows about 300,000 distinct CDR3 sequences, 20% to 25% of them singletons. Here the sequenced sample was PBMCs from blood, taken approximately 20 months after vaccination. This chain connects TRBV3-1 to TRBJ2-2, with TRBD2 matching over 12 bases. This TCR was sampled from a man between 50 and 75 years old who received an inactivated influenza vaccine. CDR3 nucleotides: TGTGCCAGCAGGACTAGCGGGAGATTCGGCGGGGAGCTGTTTTTT. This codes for CASRTSGRFGGELFF.